A single sample gave rise to the 10 T cell receptor beta chains below, sequenced in a study of shared clonotypes between healthy human individuals. Sequencing used immunoSEQ multiplex PCR; TCRdb keeps in-frame clones, though not all of them. This table has 2,500,000 or so clones, roughly 93% appearing once. Sequenced input: naive CD4+ T cells from PBMCs. Subset of the sample: CD45RA+ positively selected. Source of these receptors: a man between 18 and 29 years old in good health. Some clones in this sample may be carry-over from other donors' samples.

The V call is TRBV19, the J call TRBJ2-2, with D perhaps TRBD2 (6 bases). The germline CDR1 and CDR2 sequences are LNHDA and SQIVND (reference sequence). CDR3 length equals 15 residues. The V end was cut by 7 bases, the J end by 5 bases, with 17 bases between. CDR3 bases: TGTGCCAGTACCCGGCCCGGGAGCGAGACCGGGGAGCTGTTTTTT. Its translation: CASTRPGSETGELFF.

The CDR3 loop is CASSPRGGDGNTEAFF. CDR3 DNA: TGTGCCAGCAGCCCCCGGGGAGGGGATGGGAACACTGAAGCTTTCTTT. The gene calls are TRBV5-4 and TRBJ1-1; D may be TRBD1 (5 bases). Germline CDR1 SGHNT, CDR2 YYREEE (reference sequence). The CDR3 covers 16 residues. Trimming took 4 bases from V and 1 from J, leaving 17 bases between them.

V and J are TRBV11-2 and TRBJ2-6, with 8 bases matching TRBD1. Germline lookup yields CDR1 SGHAT and CDR2 FQNNGV. CDR3 length: 19 residues. V shed 0 bases and J 2 bases; nucleotides not matched to a gene: 9. CDR3 region: CASSLDWTGSSPGANVLTF. In DNA form, the CDR3 reads TGTGCCAGCAGCTTAGACTGGACAGGGTCTAGCCCTGGGGCCAACGTCCTGACTTTC.

The chain has TRBV18 and TRBJ2-3; 9 bases map to TRBD1. CDR1 is KGHSH, CDR2 LQKENI, per germline. CDR3 length: 16 amino acids. V dropped 0 bases and J dropped 4; count of bases not matched to a gene: 5. Written as DNA, the CDR3 is TGTGCCAGCTCACCACCCGGACAGGGGAAGCCAGATACGCAGTATTTT. Residues: CASSPPGQGKPDTQYF.

The chain is built from TRBV2 and TRBJ2-7; unclear D gene. There are 15 residues in the CDR3. Germline-derived CDR1 and CDR2 are SNHLY and FYNNEI. V shed 6 bases and J shed 2 bases, with 17 bases lying between them. This CDR3 is CASRLITGSPYEQYF. CDR3 bases: TGTGCCAGCAGACTCATTACGGGTTCACCCTACGAGCAGTACTTC.

This chain links TRBV28 with TRBJ2-7; D gene uncertain. Trimming pared 10 bases from V and 12 bases from J, leaving 19 bases between. The germline V gene encodes CDR1 MDHEN and CDR2 SYDVKM. The CDR3 covers 11 residues. CDR3 amino acids: CATGDKQVTYF. The CDR3 nucleotides are TGTGCCACCGGAGACAAACAAGTGACGTACTTC.

The chain has TRBV28 and TRBJ1-1; D unclear. With 6 bases removed from V and 0 bases from J, the gap between germline ends came to 11 bases. This CDR3 contains 14 residues. CDR1 MDHEN and CDR2 SYDVKM come from the germline V gene. The CDR3: CASSLVTMNTEAFF. CDR3 DNA: TGTGCCAGCAGCTTGGTGACCATGAACACTGAAGCTTTCTTT.

This clone was observed a single time. The V gene is TRBV7-2, the J gene TRBJ2-1; 8 bases align to TRBD1. With 5 bases clipped from V and 15 bases from J, the junction kept 12 bases outside the gene matches. The CDR3 totals 13 residues. CDR1 SGHTA and CDR2 FQGNSA come from the germline V gene. For the CDR3, the DNA is TGTGCCAGCAGCCAAGGGACAGGAGCTCTAGTGTTCTTC. It yields the protein CASSQGTGALVFF.

The chain has TRBV5-1 and TRBJ2-1; TRBD2 matches 7 bases. Per the germline V gene, CDR1 is SGHRS and CDR2 is YFSETQ. With V trimmed by 1 base and J by 6 bases, 4 bases remained unmatched. The CDR3 sequence is 14 residues long. CDR3 loop: CASSLSSGRNEQFF. In DNA form, the CDR3 reads TGCGCCAGCAGCTTGTCTAGCGGTCGCAATGAGCAGTTCTTC.

This rearrangement joins TRBV9 to TRBJ1-3; D unresolved. Germline V CDR1 and CDR2: SGDLS, YYNGEE. V lost 4 bases, J lost 4 bases, and 12 bases lay in between. The CDR3 is 14 residues long. CDR3 bases: TGTGCCAGCAGCAGCACCCTCACGGGAAACACCATATATTTT. Translation: CASSSTLTGNTIYF.